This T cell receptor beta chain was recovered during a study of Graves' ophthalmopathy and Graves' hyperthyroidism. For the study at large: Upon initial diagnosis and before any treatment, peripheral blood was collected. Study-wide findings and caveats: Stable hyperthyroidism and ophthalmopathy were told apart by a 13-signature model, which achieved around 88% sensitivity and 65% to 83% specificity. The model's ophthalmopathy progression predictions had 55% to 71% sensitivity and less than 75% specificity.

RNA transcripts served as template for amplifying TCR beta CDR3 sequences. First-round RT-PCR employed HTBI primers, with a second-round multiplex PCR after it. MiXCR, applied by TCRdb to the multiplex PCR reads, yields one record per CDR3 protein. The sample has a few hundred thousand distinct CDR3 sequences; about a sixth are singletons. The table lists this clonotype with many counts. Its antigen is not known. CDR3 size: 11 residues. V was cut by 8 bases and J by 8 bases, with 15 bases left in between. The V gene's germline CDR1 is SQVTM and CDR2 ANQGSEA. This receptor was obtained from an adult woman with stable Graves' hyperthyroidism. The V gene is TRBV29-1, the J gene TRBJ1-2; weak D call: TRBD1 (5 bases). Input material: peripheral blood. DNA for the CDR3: TGCAGCACCGGGACTAACCCCGGCTACACCTTC. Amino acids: CSTGTNPGYTF. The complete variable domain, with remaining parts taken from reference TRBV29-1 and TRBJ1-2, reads SAVISQKPSRDICQRGTSLTIQCQVDSQVTMMFWYRQQPGQSLTLIATANQGSEATYESGFVIDKFPISRPNLTFSTLTVSNMSPEDSSIYLCSTGTNPGYTFGSGTRLTVV.